This entry describes one T cell receptor beta chain. This clonotype has a count of ten or more. The target of this receptor is not known. Base-call qualities are not available, and no considerably larger clone is one nucleotide away. This entry is derived from a study of T cell repertoires in cytomegalovirus infection (dated 2019 in TCRdb). For the wider study: Donor HLA type was relevant to the analysis, because carriage of CMV infection together with the matching HLA type was indicated by public TCR beta signatures.

Sequencing used an Illumina HiSeq 1500. Starting from the raw public reads, TCRdb applied fastp trimming at Q25, assembled clones with MiXCR and retained in-frame beta chains. Each CDR3 protein appears once, grouped with its most common genes and DNA. Here the sample has approximately 500,000 distinct CDR3 sequences; about 15% occur a single time. The ten top clones hold under 30% of the sample. What the authors observed across the whole study: Cumulative frequency of public TCR beta family members discriminated carriers of CMV infection plus the relevant HLA type in this cohort and an independent approximately 340-donor cohort. In the ex vivo response, HLA-C-restricted CMV-specific TCR beta clonotypes were dominant, and in two of eight donors the single most frequent clonotype came from this HLA-C-restricted group.

The CDR3 runs 16 amino acids, cysteine and phenylalanine included. The DNA shown is the 48-base CDR3, in frame from base 1. Ends trimmed: V by 4 bases, J by 8 bases; bases unmatched to a gene: 12. CDR1 LGHNA and CDR2 YNFKEQ are derived from the germline V gene. Sequenced input: CD8+ T cells from PBMCs. The rearranged segments are TRBV4-2 and TRBJ2-1, with TRBD2 matching 9 junction bases. The TCR was taken from a human donor in good health (CMV status not recorded). Some clones in this sample may be carry-over from other donors' samples. Here the CDR3 is given as CASSPTGSGSRDEQFF. At the DNA level, the sequence is TGTGCCAGCAGCCCCACGGGTAGCGGGAGTAGAGATGAGCAGTTCTTC.